This T cell receptor beta chain is drawn from a study of T cells in Graves' hyperthyroidism and ophthalmopathy. Study-wide results and caveats: Most expanded thyroid clonotypes above 0.001 also appeared in blood. From stable hyperthyroidism, ophthalmopathy was set apart by a 13 V-J model.

Amplified TCR beta CDR3 regions derived from RNA transcripts. The HTBI set primed first-round TCR CDR3 RT-PCR. Using its own MiXCR run on the multiplex PCR reads, TCRdb lists one record per CDR3 protein. The sample shows approximately 300,000 distinct CDR3 sequences, roughly 18% of them seen only once. Germline V CDR1 and CDR2: MNHNS, SASEGT. This CDR3 spans 18 amino acids. The V and J ends lost 4 bases and 0 bases respectively, with 20 bases between them. To note about this clonotype: Its matching antigen is unknown.

Pregnant or lactating patients were excluded, as were those with uncontrolled infection or other autoimmune disease. This clonotype was obtained from a man aged 50 to 60 with Graves' ophthalmopathy. This chain links TRBV6-1 with TRBJ2-3; D might be TRBD2 (6 bases). The sample consisted of blood. The CDR3 DNA follows: TGTGCCAGCAGTGCCACCGGGACTTACTATTCTAGCACAGATACGCAGTATTTT. Translating it yields CASSATGTYYSSTDTQYF.